This T cell receptor (beta chain) stems from a study of blood T cell repertoires in COVID-19. Per the original methods: Estimation of nucleated cell counts was performed using reference gene primer amplification. TCRdb's table, derived via immunoSEQ multiplex PCR, lists solely in-frame clones and lacks some. That table is the source of V, J and clone size, and D and trimming were worked out from the DNA. The sample has tens of thousands of clones; around 78% are singletons. Germline V CDR1 and CDR2: KGHDR, SFDVKD. V was clipped by 6 bases and J by 7 bases, with 11 bases between them. The CDR3 is made up of 13 amino acids.

The chain uses TRBV24-1 and TRBJ2-2; TRBD2 is a possible D gene (5 bases). This receptor was taken from a human donor with active or convalescent COVID-19. The donor label of this sample is uncertain. The sample was peripheral blood. As DNA, the CDR3 is TGTGCCACCAGTCCGGACCGGGACGGGGAGCTGTTTTTT. It yields the protein CATSPDRDGELFF.